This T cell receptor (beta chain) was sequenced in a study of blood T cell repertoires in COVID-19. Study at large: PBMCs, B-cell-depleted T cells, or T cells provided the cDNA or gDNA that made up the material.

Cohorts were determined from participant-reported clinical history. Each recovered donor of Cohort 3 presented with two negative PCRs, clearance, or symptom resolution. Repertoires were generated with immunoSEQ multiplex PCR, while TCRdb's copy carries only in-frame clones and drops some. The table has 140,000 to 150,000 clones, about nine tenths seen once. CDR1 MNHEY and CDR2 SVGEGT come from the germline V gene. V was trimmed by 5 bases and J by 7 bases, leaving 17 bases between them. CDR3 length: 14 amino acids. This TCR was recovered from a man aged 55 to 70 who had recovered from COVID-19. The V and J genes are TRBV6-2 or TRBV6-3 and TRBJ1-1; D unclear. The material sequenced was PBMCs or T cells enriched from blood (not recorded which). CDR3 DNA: TGTGCCAGCAGTGCGCGTAATGGGCTGGGTGAAGCTTTCTTT. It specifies CASSARNGLGEAFF.